These 14 T cell receptor beta chains came from one sample sequenced in a study of memory CD4+ T cells and cytomegalovirus serostatus. Single viable CD3+CD4+CD8-CD45RO+ cells were sorted as the memory CD4+ T cells. Sequencing used immunoSEQ multiplex PCR; TCRdb keeps in-frame clones, though not all of them. This table holds around 41,000 clones, about three quarters found once. Material for sequencing was memory CD4+ T cells from blood. Every receptor here comes from an adult in good health and CMV-seronegative.

This chain uses TRBV7-2 with TRBJ2-5; 7 nucleotides match TRBD1. The length of the CDR3 is 14 residues. Losses at the gene ends were 5 bases for V and 4 bases for J; bases not matched to a gene: 7. Per germline, CDR1 SGHTA and CDR2 FQGNSA. CDR3: CASSKQGTAETQYF. The CDR3 nucleotides read TGTGCCAGCAGCAAGCAAGGGACAGCAGAGACCCAGTACTTC.

This rearrangement joins TRBV2 to TRBJ2-1; a possible D gene is TRBD1 (6 bases). Germline-derived CDR1 and CDR2 are SNHLY and FYNNEI. Trimming pared 7 bases from V and 4 bases from J, leaving 11 bases between. The CDR3 is 13 residues long. CDR3 in DNA: TGTGCCAGCACTTTCGACAGGTACAATGAGCAGTTCTTC. This gives the protein CASTFDRYNEQFF.

This sequence joins TRBV18 and TRBJ2-7, with a possible D match to TRBD2 (6 bases). This CDR3 comprises 14 residues. CDR1 and CDR2 from the germline V gene are KGHSH and LQKENI. The V gene lost 6 bases and the J gene lost 6 bases, with 18 bases spanning the gap. CDR3 residues: CASSYEAGGGEQYF. Here the CDR3 DNA reads TGTGCCAGCTCCTATGAAGCTGGGGGAGGCGAGCAGTACTTC. The full variable domain, with the rest looked up from reference TRBV18 and TRBJ2-7, is NAGVMQNPRHLVRRRGQEARLRCSPMKGHSHVYWYRQLPEEGLKFMVYLQKENIIDESGMPKERFSAEFPKEGPSILRIQQVVRGDSAAYFCASSYEAGGGEQYFGPGTRLTVT.

The V and J genes are TRBV13 and TRBJ1-1, with 7 bases that match TRBD1. Germline V gene data show CDR1 as PRHDT and CDR2 as FYEKMQ (reference sequence). This CDR3 has 14 amino acids. Trimming took 5 bases from V and 2 from J; bases not matched to a gene: 5. CDR3 loop: CASSPRDRNTEAFF. CDR3 DNA: TGTGCCAGCAGCCCCCGGGACAGAAACACTGAAGCTTTCTTT.

The sample holds one count of this clone. The genes are TRBV7-2 and TRBJ1-2; D is unresolved. Trimming removed 4 bases from V and 2 bases from J, with 11 bases in between. Germline CDR1 reads SGHTA; CDR2 reads FQGNSA. The CDR3 loop spans 14 amino acids. The chain's CDR3 is CASSSMGSNYGYTF. In DNA form, the CDR3 reads TGTGCCAGCAGCTCCATGGGGTCAAACTATGGCTACACCTTC.

The chain carries TRBV7-2 and TRBJ1-5, with a tentative D call TRBD1 (6 bases). The CDR3 consists of 15 residues. Germline CDR1 and CDR2: SGHTA and FQGNSA. V was pared by 8 bases and J by 1 base, with 15 bases between. The CDR3 region is CASQRTVGSNQPQHF. The DNA for the CDR3 is TGTGCCAGCCAGAGGACAGTGGGGAGCAATCAGCCCCAGCATTTT.

V gene TRBV5-4 combines with J gene TRBJ2-1; 13 bases match TRBD2. CDR3 length: 15 amino acids. Germline lookup yields CDR1 SGHNT and CDR2 YYREEE (reference sequence). V lost 3 bases and J lost 5; bases outside the gene matches: 2. The CDR3 region is CASSWTSGGDNEQFF. The CDR3 DNA is TGTGCCAGCAGCTGGACTAGCGGGGGAGACAATGAGCAGTTCTTC.

This clone was counted only a few times. The chain couples TRBV4-3 to TRBJ2-3; 7 bases agree with TRBD1. CDR3 length: 18 residues. Germline CDR1 and CDR2: LGHNA and YSLEER. Unmatched junction bases numbered 10, after V lost 0 bases and J lost 1 base. For the CDR3, the DNA is TGCGCCAGCAGCCAAGACTACGTCAGGGACAGCCGCACAGATACGCAGTATTTT. Protein sequence: CASSQDYVRDSRTDTQYF.

The genes are TRBV9 and TRBJ2-7; 9 bases map to TRBD2. This CDR3 is built from 17 residues. V dropped 0 bases and J dropped 6; count of bases not matched to a gene: 13. Germline V gives CDR1 SGDLS, CDR2 YYNGEE. Written as DNA, the CDR3 is TGTGCCAGCAGCGTAGTAATAGGCGGGAGGGCCGGGGCCGAGCAGTACTTC. This translates into CASSVVIGGRAGAEQYF.

This clone has only a few counts. V gene TRBV7-2 combines with J gene TRBJ1-1; maybe TRBD1 (6 bases). The ends were cut back, 5 bases at V and 5 bases at J, with 15 bases in the middle. CDR3 length equals 14 residues. Germline assignment: CDR1 SGHTA and CDR2 FQGNSA. CDR3 bases: TGTGCCAGCAGCCGAAATACAGGGCATACTGAAGCTTTCTTT. Protein: CASSRNTGHTEAFF.

The V call is TRBV5-4, the J call TRBJ2-2, with D maybe TRBD2 (5 bases). This CDR3 is 16 amino acids long. CDR1 SGHNT and CDR2 YYREEE come from the germline V gene (reference sequence). With 0 bases removed from V and 2 bases from J, the gap between germline ends came to 11 bases. The CDR3 bases are TGTGCCAGCAGCTTGGAAGGAGGCGGCAACACCGGGGAGCTGTTTTTT. This translates into CASSLEGGGNTGELFF.

The gene calls are TRBV5-1 and TRBJ2-2; D gene uncertain. There are 14 residues in the CDR3. Trimming took 2 bases from V and 6 from J, leaving 11 bases between them. Germline V gives CDR1 SGHRS, CDR2 YFSETQ. CDR3 in amino acids: CASSFALTAGELFF. In DNA, the CDR3 is TGCGCCAGCAGCTTCGCGCTTACGGCCGGGGAGCTGTTTTTT.

The V call is TRBV29-1, the J call TRBJ1-2; 9 nucleotides agree with TRBD1. The CDR3 is 13 residues long. Germline V gene lookup returns CDR1 SQVTM and CDR2 ANQGSEA. The junction had 6 bases not matched to a gene; V was cut back by 2 bases and J by 8 bases. CDR3 sequence: CSVEWDRVQGYTF. CDR3 coding DNA: TGCAGCGTTGAATGGGACAGGGTGCAGGGCTACACCTTC.

The chain combines TRBV28 with TRBJ2-6; a weak D match, TRBD1 (6 bases). Germline CDR1 reads MDHEN; CDR2 reads SYDVKM. This CDR3 spans 14 amino acids. Trimming removed 8 bases at V and 0 bases at J, with 8 bases between. Here the CDR3 reads CASGQISGANVLTF. The CDR3 DNA is TGTGCCAGCGGACAGATCTCTGGGGCCAACGTCCTGACTTTC. Full variable domain (rest looked up from reference TRBV28 and TRBJ2-6): DVKVTQSSRYLVKRTGEKVFLECVQDMDHENMFWYRQDPGLGLRLIYFSYDVKMKEKGDIPEGYSVSREKKERFSLILESASTNQTSMYLCASGQISGANVLTFGAGSRLTVL.